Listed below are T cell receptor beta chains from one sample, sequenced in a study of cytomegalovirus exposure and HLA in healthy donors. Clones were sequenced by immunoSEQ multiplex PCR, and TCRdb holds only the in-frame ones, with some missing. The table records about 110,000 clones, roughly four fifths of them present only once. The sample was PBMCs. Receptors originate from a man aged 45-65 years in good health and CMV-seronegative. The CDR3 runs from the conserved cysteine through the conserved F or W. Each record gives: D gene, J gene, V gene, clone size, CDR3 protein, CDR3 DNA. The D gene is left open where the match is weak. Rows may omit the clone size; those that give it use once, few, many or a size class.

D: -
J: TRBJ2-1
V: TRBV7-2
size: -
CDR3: CASSSQGIEQFF
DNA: TGTGCCAGCAGCTCGCAGGGTATTGAGCAGTTCTTC

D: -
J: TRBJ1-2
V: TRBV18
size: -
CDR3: CASSPDRTWGYTF
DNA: TGTGCCAGCTCCCCAGACAGGACATGGGGCTACACCTTC

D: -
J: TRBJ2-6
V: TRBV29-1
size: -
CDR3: CSVGIAGLEANVLTF
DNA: TGCAGCGTTGGTATCGCGGGTTTGGAGGCCAACGTCCTGACTTTC

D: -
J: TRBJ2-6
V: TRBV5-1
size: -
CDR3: CASSLEGGISGANVLTF
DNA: TGCGCCAGCAGCTTGGAAGGGGGAATCTCTGGGGCCAACGTCCTGACTTTC

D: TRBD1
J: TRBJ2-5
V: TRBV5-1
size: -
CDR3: CASSVTGAGQETQYF
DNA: TGCGCCAGCAGCGTAACAGGGGCCGGGCAAGAGACCCAGTACTTC

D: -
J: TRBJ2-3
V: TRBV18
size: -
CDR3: CASSPTAASTDTQYF
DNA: TGTGCCAGCTCACCAACAGCAGCTAGCACAGATACGCAGTATTTT

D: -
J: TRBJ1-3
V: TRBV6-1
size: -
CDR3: CASSPYSGNTIYF
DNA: TGTGCCAGCAGTCCCTACTCTGGAAACACCATATATTTT

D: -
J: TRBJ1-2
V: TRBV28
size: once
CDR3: CASSSGIGIAGYTF
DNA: TGTGCCAGCAGTTCGGGGATCGGCATAGCCGGCTACACCTTC

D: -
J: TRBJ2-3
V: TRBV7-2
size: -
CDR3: CASSPTQSTDTQYF
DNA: TGTGCCAGCAGCCCGACTCAAAGCACAGATACGCAGTATTTT

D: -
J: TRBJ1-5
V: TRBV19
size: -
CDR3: CASSIKREGWQPQHF
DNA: TGTGCCAGTAGTATTAAGAGAGAGGGATGGCAGCCCCAGCATTTT

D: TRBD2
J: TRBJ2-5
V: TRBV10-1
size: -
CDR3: CASSESGGNQETQYF
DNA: TGCGCCAGCAGTGAGTCGGGAGGGAACCAAGAGACCCAGTACTTC

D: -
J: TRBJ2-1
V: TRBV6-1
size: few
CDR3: CASSDLKGSSSYNEQFF
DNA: TGTGCCAGCAGTGATTTAAAGGGGTCCAGCTCCTACAATGAGCAGTTCTTC

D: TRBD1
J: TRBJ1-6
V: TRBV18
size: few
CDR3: CASSSSAGGRSPLHF
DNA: TGTGCCAGCTCAAGCTCAGCAGGGGGCCGGTCACCCCTCCACTTT

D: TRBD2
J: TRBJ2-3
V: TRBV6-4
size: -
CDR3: CASSPGLASDTQYF
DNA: TGTGCCAGCAGTCCGGGACTAGCCTCAGATACGCAGTATTTT

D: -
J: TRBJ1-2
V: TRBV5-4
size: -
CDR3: CASSIPSGSNYGYTF
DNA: TGTGCCAGCAGCATCCCTTCAGGGTCTAACTATGGCTACACCTTC

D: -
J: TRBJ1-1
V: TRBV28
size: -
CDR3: CASSFKRREAFF
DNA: TGTGCCAGCAGTTTTAAGAGGAGGGAAGCTTTCTTT

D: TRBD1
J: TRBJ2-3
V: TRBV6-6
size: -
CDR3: CASSPGGTGGAQYF
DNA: TGTGCCAGCAGTCCGGGGGGGACAGGGGGCGCGCAGTATTTT

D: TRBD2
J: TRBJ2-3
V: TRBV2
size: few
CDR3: CADQGLAGVTDTQYF
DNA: TGTGCCGACCAGGGTCTAGCGGGGGTCACAGATACGCAGTATTTT

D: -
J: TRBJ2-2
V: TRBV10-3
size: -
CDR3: CATILQADGTGELFF
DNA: TGTGCCACCATTTTACAGGCGGATGGCACCGGGGAGCTGTTTTTT

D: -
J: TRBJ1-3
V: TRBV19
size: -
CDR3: CASTIAAGAGNTIYF
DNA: TGTGCCAGTACCATTGCGGCGGGGGCTGGAAACACCATATATTTT

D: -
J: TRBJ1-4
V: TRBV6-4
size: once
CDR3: CASSDGPPGIRPNEKLFF
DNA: TGTGCCAGCAGTGACGGTCCACCCGGGATCCGGCCTAATGAAAAACTGTTTTTT

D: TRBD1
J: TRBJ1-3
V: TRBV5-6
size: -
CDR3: CASSEDRGGNTIYF
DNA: TGTGCCAGCAGCGAGGACAGGGGTGGAAACACCATATATTTT

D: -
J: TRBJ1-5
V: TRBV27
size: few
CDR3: CASSRSGGALGRNQPQHF
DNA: TGTGCCAGCAGTCGTTCGGGAGGGGCCCTGGGGCGAAATCAGCCCCAGCATTTT

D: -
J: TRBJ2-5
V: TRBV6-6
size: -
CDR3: CASRLSPTGETQYF
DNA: TGTGCCAGCAGATTGTCACCTACGGGAGAGACCCAGTACTTC

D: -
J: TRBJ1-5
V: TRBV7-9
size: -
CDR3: CASSLSSHSNQPQHF
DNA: TGTGCCAGCAGCCTGAGTTCCCACAGCAATCAGCCCCAGCATTTT

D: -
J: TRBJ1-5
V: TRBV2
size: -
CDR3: CASSAGQTSNQPQHF
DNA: TGTGCCAGCAGTGCTGGACAGACGAGCAATCAGCCCCAGCATTTT

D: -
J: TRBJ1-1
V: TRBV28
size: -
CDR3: CASSLGGGYTEAFF
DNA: TGTGCCAGCAGTTTGGGGGGAGGGTACACTGAAGCTTTCTTT

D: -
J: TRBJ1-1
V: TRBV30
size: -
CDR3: CAWTWGRLNTEAFF
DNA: TGTGCCTGGACCTGGGGCAGGTTGAACACTGAAGCTTTCTTT

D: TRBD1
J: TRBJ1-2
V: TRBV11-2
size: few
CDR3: CASSLGDRNYGYTF
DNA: TGTGCCAGCAGCTTAGGGGACAGGAACTATGGCTACACCTTC

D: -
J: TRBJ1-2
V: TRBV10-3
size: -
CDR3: CAISEQGASNYGYTF
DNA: TGTGCCATCAGTGAACAGGGAGCTTCAAACTATGGCTACACCTTC

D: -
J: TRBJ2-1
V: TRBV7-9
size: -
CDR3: CASSLTSDYEQFF
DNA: TGTGCCAGCAGCCTGACTAGTGACTATGAGCAGTTCTTC

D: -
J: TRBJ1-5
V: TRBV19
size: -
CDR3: CASSNGIWQPQHF
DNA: TGTGCCAGTAGTAACGGTATTTGGCAGCCCCAGCATTTT

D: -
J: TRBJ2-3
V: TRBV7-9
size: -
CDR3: CASSSWVAGPAQYF
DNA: TGTGCCAGCAGCTCCTGGGTGGCGGGGCCGGCGCAGTATTTT

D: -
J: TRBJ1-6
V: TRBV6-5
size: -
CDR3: CASNSDGGNSPLHF
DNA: TGTGCCAGCAATTCGGACGGAGGAAATTCACCCCTCCACTTT

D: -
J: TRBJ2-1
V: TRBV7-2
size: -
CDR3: CASSEQGGLEEQFF
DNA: TGTGCCAGCAGCGAACAGGGTGGGTTAGAAGAGCAGTTCTTC

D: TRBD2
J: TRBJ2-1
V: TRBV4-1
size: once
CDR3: CASSQDLAGENEQFF
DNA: TGCGCCAGCAGCCAAGATCTAGCGGGGGAAAATGAGCAGTTCTTC

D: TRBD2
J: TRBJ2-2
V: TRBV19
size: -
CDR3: CASSPWTSGVGTGELFF
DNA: TGTGCCAGTAGTCCCTGGACTAGCGGGGTGGGCACCGGGGAGCTGTTTTTT

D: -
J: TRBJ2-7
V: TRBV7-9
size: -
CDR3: CASSLWRGLEGLSVYEQYF
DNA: TGTGCCAGCAGCTTATGGAGGGGATTGGAGGGCCTCTCTGTCTACGAGCAGTACTTC

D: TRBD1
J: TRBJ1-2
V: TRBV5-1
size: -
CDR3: CASSLQGPTGAGDWTGYTF
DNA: TGCGCCAGCAGCTTGCAAGGCCCGACAGGGGCGGGGGATTGGACTGGCTACACCTTC

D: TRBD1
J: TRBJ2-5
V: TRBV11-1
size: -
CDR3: CASSPRNQGEETQYF
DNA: TGTGCCAGCAGTCCACGGAATCAGGGGGAAGAGACCCAGTACTTC

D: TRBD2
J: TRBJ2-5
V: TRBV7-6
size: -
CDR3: CASSLRRGVETQYF
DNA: TGTGCCAGCAGCTTACGGCGGGGGGTTGAGACCCAGTACTTC

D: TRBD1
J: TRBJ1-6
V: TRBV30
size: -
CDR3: CAWSLQGAGSSPLHF
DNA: TGTGCCTGGAGTCTTCAGGGGGCGGGTAGTTCACCCCTCCACTTT

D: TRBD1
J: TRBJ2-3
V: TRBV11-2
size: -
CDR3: CASSLLRGSTDTQYF
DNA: TGTGCCAGCAGCTTGCTCAGGGGGAGCACAGATACGCAGTATTTT

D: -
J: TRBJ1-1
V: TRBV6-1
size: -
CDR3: CASSAPRQLNTEAFF
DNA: TGTGCCAGCAGCGCTCCTCGTCAGTTGAACACTGAAGCTTTCTTT

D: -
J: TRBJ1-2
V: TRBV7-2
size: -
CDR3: CASSRTPYGYTF
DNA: TGTGCCAGCAGCAGGACTCCGTATGGCTACACCTTC

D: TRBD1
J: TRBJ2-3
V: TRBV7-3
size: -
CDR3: CASSATGATDTQYF
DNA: TGTGCCAGCAGCGCGACAGGGGCGACAGATACGCAGTATTTT

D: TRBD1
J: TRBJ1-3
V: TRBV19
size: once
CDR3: CASSAIGTDGNTIYF
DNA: TGTGCCAGTAGCGCTATTGGGACAGATGGAAACACCATATATTTT

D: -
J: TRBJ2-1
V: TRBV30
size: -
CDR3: CAWSYYLGQGFGSEQFF
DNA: TGTGCCTGGAGTTATTATTTGGGACAAGGCTTCGGATCTGAGCAGTTCTTC